This T cell receptor beta chain was retrieved from a study of OX40 agonist ivuxolimab in advanced cancers. Overall study: At 0.01 to 10 mg/kg, ivuxolimab was administered intravenously to patients every 2 weeks. Cancers in dose escalation were hepatocellular, melanoma, renal cell and head and neck.

The CDR3 has 11 amino acids. CDR1 DFQATT and CDR2 SNEGSKA come from the germline V gene (reference sequence). Notes on the study in general: CD4+ and CD8+ T cells in blood underwent clonal expansion by week 6 at 0.1 to 3.0 mg/kg.

Worth noting for this clone: Its antigen remains unidentified.

This table comes from immunoSEQ multiplex PCR, and its TCRdb copy is limited to in-frame clones, with some not included. The table records roughly 150,000 clones, roughly 94% of them present only once. Samples were taken at baseline and on day 1 of cycles 4 and 7. The chain links TRBV20-1 to TRBJ1-1, with 7 nucleotides matching TRBD1. The sequence came from an adult with an advanced solid tumor such as melanoma, head and neck, liver or kidney cancer. The material sequenced was CD4+ or CD8+ T cells sorted from blood, taken in a trial of the OX40 agonist ivuxolimab. CDR3 sequence reads: CRGQMNTEAFF. CDR3 DNA: TGCAGGGGACAGATGAACACTGAAGCTTTCTTT.